This T cell receptor (beta chain) was captured by sequencing in a study of T cells in Graves' hyperthyroidism and ophthalmopathy. Study-wide context: Peripheral blood sampling occurred at initial diagnosis, before any treatment. Findings of the study overall: Most thyroid-expanded clonotypes above 0.001 were also found in blood. A model of 13 V-J features distinguished ophthalmopathy from stable hyperthyroidism.

Regions amplified from RNA transcripts were the TCR beta CDR3 regions. The study used the HTBI primer set for a first-round RT-PCR of the TCR CDR3. TCRdb processed the multiplex PCR reads anew with MiXCR; each CDR3 protein has one entry. This sample carries 500,000 or so distinct CDR3 sequences, 17% of them seen once, and the ten largest clones take 17%. Duration under 3 months, a NOSPECS grade of at least 4, and a Clinical Activity Score of at least 3 characterized the ophthalmopathy patients. The V gene's germline CDR1 is SGHTA and CDR2 FQGNSA. Trimming removed 5 bases from V and 7 bases from J, with 20 bases in between. The CDR3 has 15 amino acids. In regard to this clonotype: The antigen is unknown.

The TCR sequence derives from a woman between 18 and 29 years old with Graves' ophthalmopathy. The J gene is TRBJ1-1, the V gene TRBV7-2; weak D call: TRBD1 (5 bases). Sequencing was done on a sample of blood. The CDR3, as DNA: TGTGCCAGCAGCACGGGCCCCCGGACAAGATATGAAGCTTTCTTT. Residues: CASSTGPRTRYEAFF.